Sequencing of this TCR beta chain was carried out in a study of breast tumors, draining lymph nodes, adjacent tissues. Study results and limitations: The data were judged consistent with most tumor T cells coming from lymph node and expanding in tumor. Tumor and nontumor repertoires were significantly more similar in luminal-like than in basal-like breast cancer. Tumor T cell lymph node origin was a supported hypothesis, not proven. Tumor repertoires ranked between lymph nodes and nontumor tissue in diversity, with V and J gene preferences.

TCRdb re-analysed the multiplex PCR reads in MiXCR, keeping a single row per CDR3 protein. The sample holds some 100,000 distinct CDR3 sequences; approximately 22% are singletons and the top ten take 1% to 1.5%. Axillary draining lymph nodes of breast cancer patients supplied the node samples. Trimming pared 2 bases from V and 0 bases from J, leaving 2 bases between. Germline V gene data show CDR1 as MRHNA and CDR2 as SNTAGT. The CDR3 sequence is 13 residues long. In its sample, this clonotype was seen a few times. Its antigen is unidentified. The sequencing input was axillary lymph node tissue. The sequence was obtained from a female donor with breast cancer. Some clones in this sample may be carry-over from other donors' samples. This chain links TRBV6-4 with TRBJ2-1, with D hard to call. CDR3 nucleotide sequence: TGTGCCAGCAGTGACACCTCCTACAATGAGCAGTTCTTC. Amino acids: CASSDTSYNEQFF.